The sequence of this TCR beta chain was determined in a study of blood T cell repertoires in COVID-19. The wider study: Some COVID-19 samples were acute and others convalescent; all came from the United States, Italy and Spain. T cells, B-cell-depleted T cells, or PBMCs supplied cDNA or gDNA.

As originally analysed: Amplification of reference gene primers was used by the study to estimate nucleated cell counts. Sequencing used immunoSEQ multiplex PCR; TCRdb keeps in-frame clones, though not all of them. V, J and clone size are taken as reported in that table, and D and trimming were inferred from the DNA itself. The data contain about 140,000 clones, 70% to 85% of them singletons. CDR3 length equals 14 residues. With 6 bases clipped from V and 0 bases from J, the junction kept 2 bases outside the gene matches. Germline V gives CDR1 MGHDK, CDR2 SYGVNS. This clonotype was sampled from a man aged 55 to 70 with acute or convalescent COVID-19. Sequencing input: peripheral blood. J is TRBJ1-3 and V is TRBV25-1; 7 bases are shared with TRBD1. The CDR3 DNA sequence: TGTGCCAGCAGAGGGACAGTCTCTGGAAACACCATATATTTT. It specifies CASRGTVSGNTIYF. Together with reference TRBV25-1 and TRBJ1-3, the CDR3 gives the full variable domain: EADIYQTPRYLVIGTGKKITLECSQTMGHDKMYWYQQDPGMELHLIHYSYGVNSTEKGDLSSESTVSRIRTEHFPLTLESARPSHTSQYLCASRGTVSGNTIYFGEGSWLTVV.